The 3 T cell receptor beta chains below all came from one sample that was sequenced in a study of blood T cell repertoires in COVID-19. Sequencing used immunoSEQ multiplex PCR; TCRdb keeps in-frame clones, though not all of them. The sample yields about 150,000 clones, around 89% seen once. The sample consisted of peripheral blood. These receptors all come from a man aged 55 to 70 with active or convalescent COVID-19.

The chain has TRBV5-1 and TRBJ2-7; 8 bases match TRBD2. Losses at the gene ends were 0 bases for V and 2 bases for J; bases not matched to a gene: 7. The CDR3 has 16 amino acids. The germline CDR1 and CDR2 sequences are SGHRS and YFSETQ. CDR3 sequence reads: CASSLEGRGAPYEQYF. The CDR3 nucleotides read TGCGCCAGCAGCTTGGAGGGGCGGGGGGCCCCCTACGAGCAGTACTTC.

This chain connects TRBV2 to TRBJ1-2; 10 bases map to TRBD1. V gave up 2 bases and J gave up 8 bases; unmatched junction bases: 5. CDR3 length: 14 amino acids. CDR1 is SNHLY and CDR2 is FYNNEI in the germline V gene. Written as DNA, the CDR3 is TGTGCCAGCAGTGAAAGACAGGGGGCGGAGGGCTACACCTTC. Protein sequence: CASSERQGAEGYTF. The full variable domain, rest sourced from reference TRBV2 and TRBJ1-2, is EPEVTQTPSHQVTQMGQEVILRCVPISNHLYFYWYRQILGQKVEFLVSFYNNEISEKSEIFDDQFSVERPDGSNFTLKIRSTKLEDSAMYFCASSERQGAEGYTFGSGTRLTVV.

The chain couples TRBV6-5 to TRBJ1-5; no reliable D call. Between the trimmed V and J ends, which lost 4 bases and 7 bases, there was a span of 11 bases. The CDR3 is 13 residues long. CDR1 and CDR2 (germline): MNHEY, SVGAGI. The CDR3 spells CASSSGYRQPQHF. The CDR3 DNA sequence: TGTGCCAGCAGTTCCGGGTACCGACAGCCCCAGCATTTT.